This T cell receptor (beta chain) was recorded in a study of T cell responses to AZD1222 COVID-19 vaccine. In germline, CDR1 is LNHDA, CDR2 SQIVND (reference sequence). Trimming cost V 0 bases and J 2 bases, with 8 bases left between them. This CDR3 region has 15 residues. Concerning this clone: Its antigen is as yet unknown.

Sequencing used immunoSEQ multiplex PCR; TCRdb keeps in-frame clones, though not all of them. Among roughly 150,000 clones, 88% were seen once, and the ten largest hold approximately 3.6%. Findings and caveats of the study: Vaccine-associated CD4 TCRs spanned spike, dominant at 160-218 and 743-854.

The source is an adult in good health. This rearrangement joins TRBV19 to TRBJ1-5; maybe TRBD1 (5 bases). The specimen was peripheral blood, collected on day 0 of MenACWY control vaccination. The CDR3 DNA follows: TGTGCCAGTAGTATAGATCGAGGGGGCAATCAGCCCCAGCATTTT. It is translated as CASSIDRGGNQPQHF.